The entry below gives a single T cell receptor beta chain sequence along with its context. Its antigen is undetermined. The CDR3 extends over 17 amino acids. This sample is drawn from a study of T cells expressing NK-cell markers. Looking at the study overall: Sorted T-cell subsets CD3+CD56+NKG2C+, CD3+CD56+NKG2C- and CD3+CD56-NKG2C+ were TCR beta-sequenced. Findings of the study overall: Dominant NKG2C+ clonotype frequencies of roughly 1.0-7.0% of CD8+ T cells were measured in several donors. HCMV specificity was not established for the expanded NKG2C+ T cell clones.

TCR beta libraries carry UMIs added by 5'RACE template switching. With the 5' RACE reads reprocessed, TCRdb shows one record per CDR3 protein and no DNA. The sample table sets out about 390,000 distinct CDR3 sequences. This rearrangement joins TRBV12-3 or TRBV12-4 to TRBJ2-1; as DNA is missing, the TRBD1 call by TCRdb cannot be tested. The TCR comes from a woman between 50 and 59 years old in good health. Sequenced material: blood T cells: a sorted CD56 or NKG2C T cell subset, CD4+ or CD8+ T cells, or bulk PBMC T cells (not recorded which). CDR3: CASSLFGGGHSYNEQFF.